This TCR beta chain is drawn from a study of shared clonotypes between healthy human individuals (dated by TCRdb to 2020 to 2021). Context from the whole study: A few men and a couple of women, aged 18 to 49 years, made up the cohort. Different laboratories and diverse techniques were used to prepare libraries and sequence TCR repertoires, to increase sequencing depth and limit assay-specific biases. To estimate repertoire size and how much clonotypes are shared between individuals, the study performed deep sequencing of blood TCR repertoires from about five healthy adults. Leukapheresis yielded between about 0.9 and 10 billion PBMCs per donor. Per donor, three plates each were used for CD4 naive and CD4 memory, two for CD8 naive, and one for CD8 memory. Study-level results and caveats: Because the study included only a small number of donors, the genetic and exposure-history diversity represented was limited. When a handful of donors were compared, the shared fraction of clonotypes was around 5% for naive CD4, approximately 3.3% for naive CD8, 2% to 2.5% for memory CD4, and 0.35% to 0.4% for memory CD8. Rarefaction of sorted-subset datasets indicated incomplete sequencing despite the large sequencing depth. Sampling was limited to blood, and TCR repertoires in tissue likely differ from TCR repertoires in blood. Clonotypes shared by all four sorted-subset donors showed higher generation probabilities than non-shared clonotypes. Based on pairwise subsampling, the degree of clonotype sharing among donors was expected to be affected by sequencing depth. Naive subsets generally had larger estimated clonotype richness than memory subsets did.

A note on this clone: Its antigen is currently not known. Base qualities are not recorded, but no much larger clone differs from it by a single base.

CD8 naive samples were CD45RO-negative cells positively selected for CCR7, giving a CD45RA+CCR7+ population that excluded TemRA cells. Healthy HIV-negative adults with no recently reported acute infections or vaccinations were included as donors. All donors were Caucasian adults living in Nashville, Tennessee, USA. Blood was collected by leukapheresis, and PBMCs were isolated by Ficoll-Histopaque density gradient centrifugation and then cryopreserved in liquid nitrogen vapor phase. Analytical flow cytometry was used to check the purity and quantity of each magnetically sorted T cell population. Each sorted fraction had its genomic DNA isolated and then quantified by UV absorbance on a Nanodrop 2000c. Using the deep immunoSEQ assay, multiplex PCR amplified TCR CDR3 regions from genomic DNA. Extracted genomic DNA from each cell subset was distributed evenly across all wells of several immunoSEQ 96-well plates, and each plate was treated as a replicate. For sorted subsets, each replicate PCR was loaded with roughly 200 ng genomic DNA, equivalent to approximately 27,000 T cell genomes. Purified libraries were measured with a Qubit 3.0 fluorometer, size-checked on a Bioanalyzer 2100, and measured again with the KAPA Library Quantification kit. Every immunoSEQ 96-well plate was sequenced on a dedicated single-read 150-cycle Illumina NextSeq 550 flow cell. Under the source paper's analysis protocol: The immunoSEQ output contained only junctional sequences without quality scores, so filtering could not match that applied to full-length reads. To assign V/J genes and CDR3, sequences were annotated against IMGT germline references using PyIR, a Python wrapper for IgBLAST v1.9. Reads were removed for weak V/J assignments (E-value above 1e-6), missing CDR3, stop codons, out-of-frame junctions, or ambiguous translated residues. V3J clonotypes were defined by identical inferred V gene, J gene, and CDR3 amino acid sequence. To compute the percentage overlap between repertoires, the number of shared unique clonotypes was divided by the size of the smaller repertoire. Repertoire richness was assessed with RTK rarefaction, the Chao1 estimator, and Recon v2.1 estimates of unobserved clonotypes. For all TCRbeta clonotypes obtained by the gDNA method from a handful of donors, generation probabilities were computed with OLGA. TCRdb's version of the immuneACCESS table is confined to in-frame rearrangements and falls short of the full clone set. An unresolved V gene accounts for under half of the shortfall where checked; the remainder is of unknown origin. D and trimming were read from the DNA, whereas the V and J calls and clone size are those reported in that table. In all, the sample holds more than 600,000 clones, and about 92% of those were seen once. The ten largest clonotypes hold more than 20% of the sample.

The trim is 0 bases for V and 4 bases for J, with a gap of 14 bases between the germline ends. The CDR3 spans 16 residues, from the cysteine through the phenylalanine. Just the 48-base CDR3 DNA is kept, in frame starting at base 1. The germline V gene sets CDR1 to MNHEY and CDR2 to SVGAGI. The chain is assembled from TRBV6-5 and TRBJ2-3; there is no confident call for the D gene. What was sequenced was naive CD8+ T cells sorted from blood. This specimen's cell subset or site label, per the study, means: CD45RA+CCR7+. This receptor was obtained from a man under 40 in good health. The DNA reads TGTGCCAGCAGTTACTCGACTGACTCTTGGCCAGATACGCAGTATTTT. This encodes CASSYSTDSWPDTQYF.